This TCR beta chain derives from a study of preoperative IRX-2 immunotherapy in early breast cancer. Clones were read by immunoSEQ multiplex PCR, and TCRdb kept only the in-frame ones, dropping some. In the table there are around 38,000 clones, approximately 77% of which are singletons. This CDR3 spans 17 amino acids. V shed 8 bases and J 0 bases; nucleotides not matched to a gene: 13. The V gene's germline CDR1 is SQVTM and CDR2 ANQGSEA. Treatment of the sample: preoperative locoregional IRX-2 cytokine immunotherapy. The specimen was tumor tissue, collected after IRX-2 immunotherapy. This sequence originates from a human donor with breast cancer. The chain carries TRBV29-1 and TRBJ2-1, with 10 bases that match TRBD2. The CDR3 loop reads CSLRGLADPSSYNEQFF. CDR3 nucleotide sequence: TGCAGCCTGAGAGGACTAGCGGACCCCAGCTCCTACAATGAGCAGTTCTTC.